The next 26 T cell receptor beta chains were all read from a single sample in a study of blood T cell repertoires in COVID-19. Profiled with immunoSEQ multiplex PCR; TCRdb holds only in-frame clones, not every one. The table has around 260,000 clones, 83% seen once; the top ten hold about 4.5%. The sequenced sample consisted of peripheral blood. The receptors derive from a man between 60 and 75 years old who had recovered from COVID-19.

The genes are TRBV3-1 (or the pseudogene TRBV3-2) and TRBJ1-1; the D gene is possibly TRBD1 (5 bases). Germline assignment: CDR1 LGHDT and CDR2 YNNKEL (reference sequence). The V gene lost 3 bases and the J gene lost 5 bases, with 13 bases spanning the gap. The CDR3 has 14 residues. The CDR3 here is CASSQTDRKTEAFF. The CDR3 DNA reads as TGTGCCAGCAGCCAGACAGACAGAAAGACTGAAGCTTTCTTT.

The chain joins TRBV6-6 to TRBJ2-3, with 11 bases identical to TRBD1. Per germline, CDR1 MNHNY and CDR2 SVGAGI (reference sequence). The junction had 2 bases not matched to a gene; V was cut back by 0 bases and J by 3 bases. The CDR3 covers 16 residues. The CDR3 nucleotides are TGTGCCAGCAGTTACTCACGGGACAGGGGGACAGATACGCAGTATTTT. Its translation: CASSYSRDRGTDTQYF.

The chain recombines TRBV19 with TRBJ1-1, with a possible D match to TRBD1 (5 bases). Germline V CDR1 and CDR2: LNHDA, SQIVND (reference sequence). V lost 3 bases and J lost 5, with 16 bases in between. The CDR3 has 15 amino acids. Here the CDR3 reads CASSIKSQGGTEAFF. The CDR3 DNA reads as TGTGCCAGTAGTATTAAGAGTCAGGGAGGGACTGAAGCTTTCTTT. The full variable domain, rest sourced from reference TRBV19 and TRBJ1-1, is DGGITQSPKYLFRKEGQNVTLSCEQNLNHDAMYWYRQDPGQGLRLIYYSQIVNDFQKGDIAEGYSVSREKKESFPLTVTSAQKNPTAFYLCASSIKSQGGTEAFFGQGTRLTVV.

This chain joins TRBV19 and TRBJ1-1; D uncertain. Trimming left V 5 bases short and J 0 bases short, with 7 bases between. This CDR3 region has 13 residues. Germline V gene lookup returns CDR1 LNHDA and CDR2 SQIVND (reference sequence). The DNA of the CDR3 is TGTGCCAGTAGTTTTGCGGTGAACACTGAAGCTTTCTTT. Amino acids: CASSFAVNTEAFF.

The V call is TRBV3-1 (or the pseudogene TRBV3-2), the J call TRBJ1-2, with 8 bases that match TRBD1. Per germline, CDR1 LGHDT and CDR2 YNNKEL (reference sequence). J was trimmed by 9 bases and V by 1 base; bases with no gene match: 4. The CDR3 contains 13 residues. CDR3 bases: TGTGCCAGCAGCCAAGGGACAGGGACTCGCTACACCTTC. Its protein product is CASSQGTGTRYTF.

V and J are TRBV9 and TRBJ2-7; 7 bases match TRBD1. The CDR3 is made up of 14 amino acids. The germline V gene encodes CDR1 SGDLS and CDR2 YYNGEE. The junction had 6 bases not matched to a gene; V was cut back by 0 bases and J by 6 bases. Here the CDR3 DNA reads TGTGCCAGCAGCGTAGCTACGACAGGGTCCGAGCAGTACTTC. This encodes CASSVATTGSEQYF. Full variable domain (remainder filled in from reference TRBV9 and TRBJ2-7): DSGVTQTPKHLITATGQRVTLRCSPRSGDLSVYWYQQSLDQGLQFLIQYYNGEERAKGNILERFSAQQFPDLHSELNLSSLELGDSALYFCASSVATTGSEQYFGPGTRLTVT.

The gene calls are TRBV2 and TRBJ2-5, with D tentatively TRBD1 (6 bases). Germline V lookup: CDR1 SNHLY, CDR2 FYNNEI. The CDR3 is 13 residues long. Trimming removed 7 bases from V and 2 bases from J, with 11 bases in between. The CDR3 reads CASNVQGQETQYF. The DNA of the CDR3 is TGTGCCAGCAACGTCCAGGGGCAAGAGACCCAGTACTTC.

J is TRBJ1-6 and V is TRBV18; 7 bases line up with TRBD1. This CDR3 has 15 residues. Germline V lookup: CDR1 KGHSH, CDR2 LQKENI. Trimming took 3 bases from V and 9 from J; bases not matched to a gene: 8. Here the CDR3 DNA reads TGTGCCAGCTCACCTGCAGGGGGATCGGTTTCACCCCTCCACTTT. This gives the protein CASSPAGGSVSPLHF.

The rearrangement uses TRBV5-1 and TRBJ2-1; D possibly corresponds to TRBD2 (5 bases). Germline V gene sequence: CDR1 SGHRS, CDR2 YFSETQ. The CDR3 spans 14 residues. V was shortened by 2 bases and J by 9 bases, with 15 bases between the two germline ends. The DNA for the CDR3 is TGCGCCAGCAGCTTCGGATCTAGCCGGGGTGAGCAGTTCTTC. The encoded protein is CASSFGSSRGEQFF.

The CDR3 nucleotides are TGTGCCAGCAGCCCTACCCTCGAGCAGTACTTC. Protein: CASSPTLEQYF. The chain joins TRBV12-3 or TRBV12-4 to TRBJ2-7; D unresolved. This CDR3 contains 11 residues. V was clipped by 6 bases and J by 6 bases, with 9 bases between them.

The chain employs TRBV24-1 and TRBJ1-2, with 8 positions matching TRBD1. The CDR3 spans 15 residues. J lost 0 bases, V lost 3 bases, and 2 bases had no gene match. The V gene's germline CDR1 is KGHDR and CDR2 SFDVKD. The CDR3 nucleotides are TGTGCCACCAGTGATGGACAGGGATCTAACTATGGCTACACCTTC. It is translated as CATSDGQGSNYGYTF.

This clone is labeled medium-sized (0.01 to 0.1%). The chain employs TRBV18 and TRBJ1-1, with 8 bases matching TRBD1. CDR1 and CDR2 from the germline V gene are KGHSH and LQKENI. V trimming: 5 bases; J trimming: 4 bases; junction bases outside the gene matches: 6. This CDR3 contains 14 residues. Here the CDR3 reads CASSANTGGTEAFF. The CDR3 coding sequence is TGTGCCAGCTCAGCCAACACAGGGGGCACTGAAGCTTTCTTT.

This clone has a single count. V usage is TRBV9 and J usage is TRBJ1-3, with a possible D match to TRBD1 (6 bases). Germline V lookup: CDR1 SGDLS, CDR2 YYNGEE. V lost 4 bases, J lost 3 bases, and 11 bases lay in between. CDR3 length: 14 residues. DNA for the CDR3: TGTGCCAGCAGCCCCGGGACACTTGGAAACACCATATATTTT. It codes for CASSPGTLGNTIYF.

This chain uses TRBV7-3 with TRBJ1-1; D is undetermined. In germline, CDR1 is SGHTA, CDR2 FQGTGA. The CDR3 contains 15 residues. V was cut by 5 bases and J by 2 bases, with 15 bases left in between. CDR3 loop: CASSPRGQTNTEAFF. DNA of the CDR3: TGTGCCAGCAGCCCCCGAGGCCAAACTAACACTGAAGCTTTCTTT.

V usage is TRBV11-2 and J usage is TRBJ2-1, with D uncertain. From germline, CDR1 is SGHAT and CDR2 FQNNGV. The V gene lost 3 bases and the J gene lost 7 bases, with 7 bases spanning the gap. The CDR3 runs to 12 residues. The chain's CDR3 is CASSLIANEQFF. DNA for the CDR3: TGTGCCAGCAGCTTGATAGCTAATGAGCAGTTCTTC.

This clone was seen once. CDR3 sequence reads: CASSRGTPRDEQFF. CDR3 coding DNA: TGTGCCAGCAGTCGCGGGACTCCCCGAGATGAGCAGTTCTTC. The chain joins TRBV6-5 to TRBJ2-1; D perhaps matches TRBD2 (6 bases). This CDR3 region has 14 residues. Germline V gene data show CDR1 as MNHEY and CDR2 as SVGAGI. The V end was cut by 5 bases, the J end by 8 bases, with 16 bases between.

The V gene is TRBV3-1 (or the pseudogene TRBV3-2), the J gene TRBJ2-7; 8 positions agree with TRBD2. The ends lost 1 base at V and 4 bases at J; junction bases unmatched: 6. CDR3 length: 15 residues. Germline CDR1 LGHDT, CDR2 YNNKEL (reference sequence). CDR3 DNA sequence: TGTGCCAGCAGCCAAGGACTAGCGTCAACATACGAGCAGTACTTC. Amino acid sequence: CASSQGLASTYEQYF.

This chain links TRBV19 with TRBJ2-7; 8 nucleotides align to TRBD2. Germline loops: CDR1 LNHDA, CDR2 SQIVND (reference sequence). This CDR3 spans 15 amino acids. V gave up 4 bases and J gave up 0 bases; unmatched junction bases: 5. CDR3 coding DNA: TGTGCCAGTAGTACGGGACTAGGGGGCTCCTACGAGCAGTACTTC. This translates into CASSTGLGGSYEQYF.

The V call is TRBV18, the J call TRBJ1-1; no clear D gene. Germline CDR1 and CDR2: KGHSH and LQKENI. Trimming removed 3 bases at V and 2 bases at J, with 7 bases between. The CDR3 extends over 13 amino acids. The DNA of the CDR3 is TGTGCCAGCTCACCTCGGGGAAACACTGAAGCTTTCTTT. Its translation is CASSPRGNTEAFF.

This clone was observed a single time. V and J are TRBV5-1 and TRBJ2-1; 12 bases fit TRBD2. Trimming took 4 bases from V and 5 from J; bases not matched to a gene: 4. Germline V CDR1 and CDR2: SGHRS, YFSETQ. The CDR3 has 15 amino acids. The CDR3 spells CASSRTSGINNEQFF. The CDR3 bases are TGCGCCAGCAGCCGGACTAGCGGGATTAACAATGAGCAGTTCTTC.

J is TRBJ2-7 and V is TRBV6-1; 8 bases are a match to TRBD2. V lost 0 bases and J lost 4; bases outside the gene matches: 5. The CDR3 extends over 15 amino acids. Germline V gene sequence: CDR1 MNHNS, CDR2 SASEGT. The DNA of the CDR3 is TGTGCCAGCAGTGAAGCTAGCGGGACTCTATACGAGCAGTACTTC. Translated: CASSEASGTLYEQYF.

The gene calls are TRBV19 and TRBJ2-7; 9 bases agree with TRBD1. This CDR3 spans 15 amino acids. After removal of 4 bases from V and 2 bases from J, the junction contained 6 bases not matched to a gene. Germline V gene sequence: CDR1 LNHDA, CDR2 SQIVND (reference sequence). The CDR3 region has the DNA TGTGCCAGTAGTAACCGGGACAGGGTTGCCTACGAGCAGTACTTC. This gives the protein CASSNRDRVAYEQYF.

In its sample, this clone was seen once. The genes are TRBV28 and TRBJ2-7, with D possibly TRBD2 on 5 matching bases. Trimming cost V 5 bases and J 0 bases, with 20 bases left between them. The germline gives CDR1 MDHEN, CDR2 SYDVKM. The CDR3 is 17 amino acids. The CDR3 DNA reads TGTGCCAGCAGTACCGGGTTTGACTATCAGAGCTCCTACGAGCAGTACTTC. This sequence encodes CASSTGFDYQSSYEQYF.

The chain combines TRBV27 with TRBJ2-1, with TRBD2 matching over 13 bases. The V gene end was trimmed by 2 bases and the J gene end by 8 bases; junction bases not matched to a gene: 9. CDR1 and CDR2 from the germline V gene are MNHEY and SMNVEV (reference sequence). The CDR3 contains 17 residues. The CDR3 is CASSLGRTSGSQDEQFF. CDR3 coding DNA: TGTGCCAGCAGTTTAGGGAGGACTAGCGGGAGTCAGGATGAGCAGTTCTTC.

This chain uses TRBV18 with TRBJ2-7, with D unclear. Germline V lookup: CDR1 KGHSH, CDR2 LQKENI. Trimming left V 4 bases short and J 0 bases short, with 4 bases between. The CDR3 contains 12 residues. CDR3 coding DNA: TGTGCCAGCTCACTTCGCTCCTACGAGCAGTACTTC. The encoded protein is CASSLRSYEQYF.

The V call is TRBV11-3, the J call TRBJ1-2; D may be TRBD1 (5 bases). Deletions cut 3 bases from V and 2 bases from J, with 7 bases between. Germline lookup yields CDR1 SGHNT and CDR2 YENEEA. This CDR3 is built from 13 residues. Here the CDR3 DNA reads TGTGCCAGCAGCTTGTCAGGGAACTATGGCTACACCTTC. Its translation is CASSLSGNYGYTF.